Each of the 23 T cell receptor beta chains below was sequenced from the same sample in a study of T cell clonotyping in hematopoietic cell transplantation. TCRdb's copy holds only in-frame clones and misses some; the assay was immunoSEQ multiplex PCR. The sample records around 9,500 clones, 80% to 95% being singletons. The material was PBMCs, obtained 100 days after allogeneic stem cell transplant. These receptors were taken from a male patient between 50 and 60 years old who had an allogeneic stem cell transplant from a related donor, so T cells may come from the graft donor. Some clones in this sample may be carry-over from other donors' samples.

In this sample, this clone turned up once. This sequence joins TRBV6-1 and TRBJ1-5, with D unclear. The V gene's germline CDR1 is MNHNS and CDR2 SASEGT. V gave up 4 bases and J gave up 7 bases, with 2 bases separating them. CDR3 length equals 10 residues. CDR3 region: CASSVQPQHF. CDR3 sequence (DNA): TGTGCCAGCAGTGTCCAGCCCCAGCATTTT.

The gene calls are TRBV10-3 and TRBJ2-3; D may correspond to TRBD1 or TRBD2 (6 bases each). The V and J ends lost 4 bases and 0 bases respectively, with 11 bases between them. The CDR3 sequence is 15 residues long. Germline CDR1 ENHRY, CDR2 SYGVKD. The CDR3 reads CAISGEDRSTDTQYF. CDR3 sequence (DNA): TGTGCCATCAGTGGGGAGGACAGAAGCACAGATACGCAGTATTTT.

This chain joins TRBV7-3 and TRBJ2-7, with D perhaps assigned TRBD1 or TRBD2 (5 bases each). The CDR3 runs to 12 residues. V shed 2 bases and J shed 9 bases, with 11 bases lying between them. Germline-derived CDR1 and CDR2 are SGHTA and FQGTGA. CDR3 protein: CASSLYGDVQYF. The DNA of the CDR3 is TGTGCCAGCAGCTTATACGGGGACGTGCAGTACTTC.

This clone was observed a handful of times. The rearrangement links TRBV6-5 to TRBJ1-1; no reliable D call. The V end lost 6 bases, the J end lost 7 bases, and 15 bases lay between the germline ends. The CDR3 contains 13 residues. The V gene's germline CDR1 is MNHEY and CDR2 SVGAGI. The CDR3 is CASRPSGESEAFF. The DNA for the CDR3 is TGTGCCAGCAGACCGTCTGGGGAGAGTGAAGCTTTCTTT.

The J gene is TRBJ1-2, the V gene TRBV7-3; D is unclear. V shed 3 bases and J shed 1 base, with 6 bases lying between them. CDR3 length: 13 residues. Germline-derived CDR1 and CDR2 are SGHTA and FQGTGA. As DNA, the CDR3 is TGTGCCAGCAGCTTTGAAAATAACTATGGCTACACCTTC. The encoded protein is CASSFENNYGYTF. The full variable domain, rest sourced from reference TRBV7-3 and TRBJ1-2, is GAGVSQTPSNKVTEKGKYVELRCDPISGHTALYWYRQSLGQGPEFLIYFQGTGAADDSGLPNDRFFAVRPEGSVSTLKIQRTERGDSAVYLCASSFENNYGYTFGSGTRLTVV.

CDR3 sequence (DNA): TGCAGTGCTATTCAGGGGGGAGGCTACACCTTC. The encoded protein is CSAIQGGGYTF. This chain connects TRBV20-1 to TRBJ1-2, with TRBD1 identical over 7 bases. Germline values: CDR1 DFQATT, CDR2 SNEGSKA (reference sequence). The CDR3 length is 11 residues. The V and J ends lost 4 bases and 8 bases, in that order; junction bases with no gene match: 4.

Only one count was recorded for this clone. This chain links TRBV2 with TRBJ1-2; 9 bases match TRBD1. Germline V gene data show CDR1 as SNHLY and CDR2 as FYNNEI. Trimming at V came to 5 bases and at J to 7 bases, leaving 5 bases not matched to a gene. The CDR3 loop spans 13 amino acids. The CDR3 region is CASSRDREGGYTF. Written as DNA, the CDR3 is TGTGCCAGCAGTCGGGACAGGGAGGGTGGCTACACCTTC.

V usage is TRBV27 and J usage is TRBJ2-5; D perhaps matches TRBD2 (5 bases). TRBJ2-7 matches the DNA end more closely, so the J call is doubtful. Germline loops: CDR1 MNHEY, CDR2 SMNVEV (reference sequence). This CDR3 contains 14 residues. CDR3 in DNA: TGTGCCAGCAGTGTTAGCGAGATCTCCTACGAGCAGTACTTC. This codes for CASSVSEISYEQYF.

The J gene is TRBJ1-4, the V gene TRBV9; a weak D match, TRBD1 (5 bases). Germline CDR1 is SGDLS and CDR2 is YYNGEE. The germline V and J ends were trimmed by 0 bases and 8 bases, with 14 bases remaining between them. This CDR3 has 15 residues. This chain's CDR3 is CASSVDGARREKLFF. In nucleotides, the CDR3 is TGTGCCAGCAGCGTAGACGGGGCGCGGAGGGAAAAACTGTTTTTT.

The chain has TRBV7-2 and TRBJ2-7; D is ambiguous. This CDR3 is built from 15 residues. Trimming took 4 bases from V and 3 from J, leaving 16 bases between them. Germline V gives CDR1 SGHTA, CDR2 FQGNSA. The CDR3 region has the DNA TGTGCCAGCAGCTCATGGAATATCGCCCACTACGAGCAGTACTTC. Its protein is CASSSWNIAHYEQYF. Variable domain in full (rest from reference TRBV7-2 and TRBJ2-7): GAGVSQSPSNKVTEKGKDVELRCDPISGHTALYWYRQSLGQGLEFLIYFQGNSAPDKSGLPSDRFSAERTGGSVSTLTIQRTQQEDSAVYLCASSSWNIAHYEQYFGPGTRLTVT.

The V and J genes are TRBV5-1 and TRBJ2-3; TRBD2 agrees at 14 bases. V was clipped by 3 bases and J by 0 bases; unmatched bases: 9. Germline values: CDR1 SGHRS, CDR2 YFSETQ. The CDR3 covers 19 residues. The CDR3 sequence: CASSYGTSGGATSTDTQYF. As DNA, the CDR3 is TGCGCCAGCAGCTACGGGACTAGCGGGGGAGCTACTAGCACAGATACGCAGTATTTT.

The chain carries TRBV5-1 and TRBJ1-4; D gene unclear. CDR3 size: 14 residues. CDR1 is SGHRS, CDR2 YFSETQ, per germline. Trimming cost V 0 bases and J 2 bases, with 5 bases left between them. CDR3 nucleotide sequence: TGCGCCAGCAGCTTGGGACCGACTAATGAAAAACTGTTTTTT. As protein: CASSLGPTNEKLFF. Based on the CDR3 plus reference TRBV5-1 and TRBJ1-4, the full variable domain is KAGVTQTPRYLIKTRGQQVTLSCSPISGHRSVSWYQQTPGQGLQFLFEYFSETQRNKGNFPGRFSGRQFSNSRSEMNVSTLELGDSALYLCASSLGPTNEKLFFGSGTQLSVL.

The rearrangement links TRBV6-6 to TRBJ2-5; D unresolved. Germline CDR1 and CDR2: MNHNY and SVGAGI (reference sequence). Trimming removed 4 bases at V and 5 bases at J, with 8 bases between. This CDR3 region has 12 residues. CDR3 sequence reads: CASSLVVETQYF. The CDR3 DNA follows: TGTGCCAGCAGTTTGGTGGTGGAGACCCAGTACTTC.

This chain links TRBV7-3 with TRBJ2-2, with D unresolved. The germline V gene encodes CDR1 SGHTA and CDR2 FQGTGA. Trimming removed 1 base from V and 5 bases from J, with 8 bases in between. The CDR3 totals 14 residues. The CDR3 loop is CASSLILETGELFF. The CDR3 DNA follows: TGTGCCAGCAGCTTAATACTCGAGACCGGGGAGCTGTTTTTT.

The chain is built from TRBV19 and TRBJ2-2, with 8 bases that match TRBD2. CDR3 size: 15 residues. Germline CDR1 reads LNHDA; CDR2 reads SQIVND (reference sequence). Unmatched junction bases numbered 7, after V lost 10 bases and J lost 0 bases. CDR3: CATGLAGANTGELFF. The CDR3 region has the DNA TGTGCCACCGGACTAGCAGGGGCGAACACCGGGGAGCTGTTTTTT.

CDR3 DNA sequence: TGTGCCTGGAGTGCGGAATCGGGCACTGAAGCTTTCTTT. Amino acid sequence: CAWSAESGTEAFF. V and J are TRBV30 and TRBJ1-1; no clear D. The germline V gene has CDR1 GTSNPN and CDR2 SVGIG (reference sequence). This CDR3 is built from 13 residues. The germline V and J ends were trimmed by 1 base and 4 bases, with 10 bases remaining between them.

The genes are TRBV19 and TRBJ2-7; TRBD1 might be the D (6 bases). V shed 7 bases and J shed 3 bases, with 7 bases lying between them. Germline V lookup: CDR1 LNHDA, CDR2 SQIVND (reference sequence). CDR3 length: 11 amino acids. The CDR3 DNA sequence: TGTGCCAGTATGGACAGCTACGAGCAGTACTTC. Residues: CASMDSYEQYF.

The rearrangement uses TRBV5-1 and TRBJ2-1; 12 bases align to TRBD2. The germline CDR1 and CDR2 sequences are SGHRS and YFSETQ. The CDR3 contains 15 residues. V lost 4 bases, J lost 7 bases, and 6 bases stayed unmatched. The DNA for the CDR3 is TGCGCCAGCAGCCCGACTAGCGGGGGTCTTAATGAGCAGTTCTTC. Translation gives CASSPTSGGLNEQFF.

The chain carries TRBV10-3 and TRBJ2-5, with D possibly being TRBD1 (5 bases). Germline V gene sequence: CDR1 ENHRY, CDR2 SYGVKD. Trimming removed 10 bases from V and 3 bases from J, with 18 bases in between. The CDR3 contains 14 residues. Here the CDR3 DNA reads TGTGCCACCTCTACTGCAGGGCGAGAAGAGACCCAGTACTTC. Encoded protein: CATSTAGREETQYF.

This clone was recorded only once. V is TRBV6-6 and J is TRBJ2-7, with 9 nucleotides matching TRBD1. CDR1 and CDR2 (germline): MNHNY, SVGAGI (reference sequence). The CDR3 totals 14 residues. After removal of 6 bases from V and 5 bases from J, the junction contained 8 bases not matched to a gene. The CDR3 DNA sequence: TGTGCCAGCAGAGACGGACAGGGGCCTCACGAGCAGTACTTC. Translated: CASRDGQGPHEQYF.

This rearrangement joins TRBV29-1 to TRBJ2-7, with TRBD2 identical over 10 bases. CDR3 length: 15 residues. Germline lookup yields CDR1 SQVTM and CDR2 ANQGSEA. The junction had 7 bases not matched to a gene; V was cut back by 3 bases and J by 2 bases. The CDR3 spells CSVDGLAGDPYEQYF. The CDR3 DNA is TGCAGCGTTGATGGTCTAGCGGGAGACCCCTACGAGCAGTACTTC.

This rearrangement joins TRBV19 to TRBJ1-2; D perhaps matches TRBD1 (5 bases). CDR1 and CDR2 (germline): LNHDA, SQIVND (reference sequence). V was shortened by 7 bases and J by 0 bases, with 15 bases between the two germline ends. The CDR3 spans 15 residues. For the CDR3, the DNA is TGTGCCAGTAAGGACACTCACCTAGCTAACTATGGCTACACCTTC. Its protein is CASKDTHLANYGYTF.

A single count supports this clone. The chain links TRBV28 to TRBJ1-2; TRBD1 matches at 10 bases. Germline V gene data show CDR1 as MDHEN and CDR2 as SYDVKM. The junction had 3 bases not matched to a gene; V was cut back by 2 bases and J by 3 bases. This CDR3 contains 15 residues. The CDR3 sequence: CASSLRDRGDYGYTF. The CDR3 DNA follows: TGTGCCAGCAGTTTAAGGGACAGGGGTGACTATGGCTACACCTTC.